This passage covers 5 T cell receptor beta chains from one sample sequenced in a study of blood T cell repertoires in COVID-19. Using immunoSEQ multiplex PCR, the repertoire was profiled, and TCRdb retains in-frame clones only, with some absent. The sample lists more than 150,000 clones, over 70% occurring once. The sequenced sample was PBMCs or T cells enriched from blood (not recorded which). These TCRs come from a man in his fifties or sixties who had recovered from COVID-19.

This clone was observed a single time. The V and J genes are TRBV5-4 and TRBJ2-1, with no clear D. This CDR3 has 13 amino acids. Germline CDR1 SGHNT, CDR2 YYREEE (reference sequence). Deletions cut 1 base from V and 8 bases from J, with 10 bases between. In nucleotides, the CDR3 is TGTGCCAGCAGCTTGATAGCAACCGATGAGCAGTTCTTC. This sequence encodes CASSLIATDEQFF.

V and J are TRBV3-1 (or the pseudogene TRBV3-2) and TRBJ2-7; 10 bases map to TRBD1. Germline CDR1 is LGHDT and CDR2 is YNNKEL (reference sequence). The V gene end was trimmed by 4 bases and the J gene end by 5 bases; junction bases not matched to a gene: 11. This CDR3 spans 16 amino acids. CDR3 in amino acids: CASSPAAGQGNNEQYF. The CDR3 DNA reads TGTGCCAGCAGCCCAGCAGCGGGACAGGGGAACAACGAGCAGTACTTC.

The CDR3 is CSVGWRNYGYTF. The CDR3 DNA reads as TGCAGCGTTGGTTGGAGGAACTATGGCTACACCTTC. This rearrangement joins TRBV29-1 to TRBJ1-2; D gene uncertain. CDR1 and CDR2 (germline): SQVTM, ANQGSEA. Trimming pared 4 bases from V and 2 bases from J, leaving 8 bases between. The CDR3 totals 12 residues.

V gene TRBV28 combines with J gene TRBJ1-1, with TRBD1 matching 8 bases. V shed 1 base and J 6 bases; nucleotides not matched to a gene: 4. Germline CDR1 is MDHEN and CDR2 is SYDVKM. The CDR3 extends over 14 amino acids. The CDR3 protein is CASSLYRGWSEAFF. CDR3 nucleotides: TGTGCCAGCAGTTTATACAGGGGGTGGTCTGAAGCTTTCTTT.

CDR3 region: CASSLVSGRGNYGYTF. Here the CDR3 DNA reads TGTGCCAGCAGCTTAGTGTCAGGGAGGGGTAACTATGGCTACACCTTC. The chain links TRBV7-8 to TRBJ1-2, with a possible D match to TRBD1 (5 bases). V lost 1 base to trimming and J lost 1 base, with 13 bases between them. The CDR3 has 16 residues. CDR1 is SGHVS and CDR2 is FQNEAQ in the germline V gene. The whole variable domain, filled in from reference TRBV7-8 and TRBJ1-2, reads GAGVSQSPRYKVAKRGQDVALRCDPISGHVSLFWYQQALGQGPEFLTYFQNEAQLDKSGLPSDRFFAERPEGSVSTLKIQRTQQEDSAVYLCASSLVSGRGNYGYTFGSGTRLTVV.